Shown below are 20 T cell receptor beta chains from a single sample sequenced in a study of blood T cell repertoires in COVID-19. Libraries were prepared by immunoSEQ multiplex PCR; TCRdb keeps only in-frame clonotypes and omits some of them. Found here are roughly 200,000 clones, around 80% of them singletons; the top ten hold around 6.3%. The sequenced material came from peripheral blood. These receptors were collected from a man between 65 and 85 years old with active or convalescent COVID-19.

DNA for the CDR3: TGTGCCAGCAGCTCGAGGACAGGCATGGGGTCCTACAATGAGCAGTTCTTC. It is translated as CASSSRTGMGSYNEQFF. The V gene is TRBV7-9, the J gene TRBJ2-1, with 7 bases that match TRBD1. The CDR3 spans 17 residues. Germline CDR1 SEHNR, CDR2 FQNEAQ (reference sequence). V gave up 4 bases and J gave up 1 base; unmatched junction bases: 10.

This chain uses TRBV2 with TRBJ2-1, with 7 bases that match TRBD1. The CDR3 totals 15 residues. Germline V lookup: CDR1 SNHLY, CDR2 FYNNEI. The J segment lost 10 bases and the V segment lost 2 bases, leaving 11 bases of the junction unmatched. The CDR3 DNA reads as TGTGCCAGCAGTGAAAGGCAGGGGGACCTATCGGAGCAGTTCTTC. It translates to CASSERQGDLSEQFF.

This rearrangement joins TRBV15 to TRBJ1-5; 7 bases map to TRBD1. The CDR3 runs to 14 residues. V lost 3 bases to trimming and J lost 2 bases; unmatched junction nucleotides: 1. From germline, CDR1 is LNHNV and CDR2 YYDKDF (reference sequence). The chain's CDR3 is CATSRGTGNQPQHF. The DNA for the CDR3 is TGTGCCACCAGCAGGGGGACAGGCAATCAGCCCCAGCATTTT.

CDR3 protein: CASSQDGYLWGGHTDTQYF. In DNA form, the CDR3 reads TGTGCCAGCAGCCAAGATGGTTATCTTTGGGGCGGTCACACAGATACGCAGTATTTT. The rearrangement uses TRBV14 and TRBJ2-3; a weak D match, TRBD1 (5 bases). The CDR3 is 19 residues long. Trimming stripped 0 bases from V and 2 bases from J, with 21 bases between. Germline lookup yields CDR1 SGHDN and CDR2 FVKESK. Drawing the rest from reference TRBV14 and TRBJ2-3, the complete variable domain is EAGVTQFPSHSVIEKGQTVTLRCDPISGHDNLYWYRRVMGKEIKFLLHFVKESKQDESGMPNNRFLAERTGGTYSTLKVQPAELEDSGVYFCASSQDGYLWGGHTDTQYFGPGTRLTVL.

The chain uses TRBV4-1 and TRBJ1-6, with 7 bases that match TRBD1. The CDR3 is 12 amino acids. V gave up 3 bases and J gave up 14 bases; unmatched junction bases: 4. CDR1 and CDR2 (germline): MGHRA, YSYEKL. CDR3 in DNA: TGCGCCAGCAGCCAGGACGGACAGGCCCTCCACTTT. Encoded protein: CASSQDGQALHF.

This clone was observed once. The rearrangement links TRBV6-5 to TRBJ1-4; D remains unclear. Germline assignment: CDR1 MNHEY and CDR2 SVGAGI. This CDR3 is built from 15 residues. V lost 1 base and J 3 bases, leaving 9 bases between the germline ends. The CDR3 DNA reads as TGTGCCAGCAGTTACTGGCGGGGTTCTAATGAAAAACTGTTTTTT. This encodes CASSYWRGSNEKLFF.

The chain is built from TRBV3-1 (or the pseudogene TRBV3-2) and TRBJ1-4, with D unresolved. The CDR3 length is 16 residues. Germline CDR1 and CDR2: LGHDT and YNNKEL (reference sequence). The V end was cut by 4 bases, the J end by 6 bases, with 18 bases between. In nucleotides, the CDR3 is TGTGCCAGCAGCCGCCTGTCTGCGGGCGCGGATGAAAAACTGTTTTTT. Protein sequence: CASSRLSAGADEKLFF.

This clone was picked up one time. The rearrangement links TRBV6-1 to TRBJ2-4; D uncertain. Germline CDR1 and CDR2: MNHNS and SASEGT. The CDR3 length is 14 residues. Trimming took 0 bases from V and 9 from J, leaving 12 bases between them. CDR3 sequence reads: CASSEAGGKAIQYF. CDR3 DNA sequence: TGTGCCAGCAGTGAAGCCGGCGGCAAGGCCATTCAGTACTTC.

The J gene is TRBJ2-7, the V gene TRBV6-5; possibly TRBD1 for D (5 bases). The V end was cut by 6 bases, the J end by 3 bases, with 12 bases between. Germline V gene lookup returns CDR1 MNHEY and CDR2 SVGAGI. CDR3 length equals 13 residues. CDR3 loop: CASRLDSNYEQYF. The CDR3 DNA reads TGTGCCAGCAGATTAGACAGCAACTACGAGCAGTACTTC.

The V call is TRBV10-3, the J call TRBJ1-6, with D maybe TRBD1 (6 bases). The CDR3 length is 14 residues. The V end lost 3 bases, the J end lost 7 bases, and 10 bases lay between the germline ends. Germline V gene data show CDR1 as ENHRY and CDR2 as SYGVKD. CDR3 amino acids: CAISEQGDNSPLHF. Written as DNA, the CDR3 is TGTGCCATCAGTGAACAGGGTGACAATTCACCCCTCCACTTT.

This chain links TRBV20-1 with TRBJ1-1; D gene unclear. This CDR3 spans 10 amino acids. Germline V gene data show CDR1 as DFQATT and CDR2 as SNEGSKA (reference sequence). V lost 0 bases to trimming and J lost 10 bases, with 6 bases between them. In DNA, the CDR3 is TGCAGTGCTAGAGATTTGAGAGCTTTCTTT. It encodes CSARDLRAFF.

The rearrangement links TRBV5-8 to TRBJ2-3, with 8 bases aligning to TRBD2. The V and J ends lost 0 bases and 10 bases, in that order; junction bases with no gene match: 10. Germline V gene lookup returns CDR1 SGHTS and CDR2 YDEGEE. The CDR3 spans 15 residues. In nucleotides, the CDR3 is TGTGCCAGCAGCTTGGCCCCGGGACTAGTCCGAGCGCAGTATTTT. Translation: CASSLAPGLVRAQYF.

The CDR3 loop reads CASSPRASGSVGEQFF. The CDR3 coding sequence is TGTGCCAGCAGCCCGCGGGCTAGCGGGAGTGTTGGTGAGCAGTTCTTC. The rearrangement links TRBV7-8 to TRBJ2-1, with 10 bases fitting TRBD2. The CDR3 contains 16 residues. V was clipped by 5 bases and J by 9 bases; unmatched bases: 13. The germline V gene has CDR1 SGHVS and CDR2 FQNEAQ.

V gene TRBV18 combines with J gene TRBJ1-3; perhaps TRBD1 as D (5 bases). The V gene's germline CDR1 is KGHSH and CDR2 LQKENI. CDR3 length: 16 residues. The V gene lost 4 bases and the J gene lost 0 bases, with 13 bases spanning the gap. CDR3: CASSLQGPRSGNTIYF. CDR3 sequence (DNA): TGTGCCAGCTCACTTCAGGGTCCGCGCTCTGGAAACACCATATATTTT.

This chain connects TRBV7-2 to TRBJ1-3, with TRBD1 matching 7 bases. Germline-derived CDR1 and CDR2 are SGHTA and FQGNSA. V shed 5 bases, J shed 0 bases, and the junction held 4 bases outside the gene matches. The CDR3 is 15 amino acids. CDR3 sequence: CASSDRTGSGNTIYF. CDR3 coding DNA: TGTGCCAGCAGCGATCGGACAGGCTCTGGAAACACCATATATTTT.

This clone was picked up one time. The chain employs TRBV4-1 and TRBJ2-2, with D possibly being TRBD2 (6 bases). The CDR3 has 16 residues. Germline loops: CDR1 MGHRA, CDR2 YSYEKL. The germline V and J ends were trimmed by 4 bases and 1 base, with 13 bases remaining between them. CDR3 protein: CASSPLAEMNTGELFF. CDR3 in DNA: TGCGCCAGCAGCCCTTTAGCGGAAATGAACACCGGGGAGCTGTTTTTT.

This chain joins TRBV2 and TRBJ2-2; unclear D gene. The CDR3 consists of 15 residues. In germline, CDR1 is SNHLY, CDR2 FYNNEI. V dropped 5 bases and J dropped 1 base, with 11 bases sitting between them. CDR3 bases: TGTGCCAGCAGTTCGAAACACCTGAACACCGGGGAGCTGTTTTTT. It translates to CASSSKHLNTGELFF.

V and J are TRBV5-1 and TRBJ1-1, with 7 bases fitting TRBD1. V was clipped by 4 bases and J by 2 bases; unmatched bases: 5. CDR3 length: 14 residues. Per the germline V gene, CDR1 is SGHRS and CDR2 is YFSETQ. The CDR3 DNA is TGCGCCAGCAGCCCCGACAGGGTCAACACTGAAGCTTTCTTT. Translation gives CASSPDRVNTEAFF.

This chain uses TRBV5-1 with TRBJ2-3; D may be TRBD1 (5 bases). The germline gives CDR1 SGHRS, CDR2 YFSETQ. V was shortened by 4 bases and J by 3 bases, with 12 bases between the two germline ends. CDR3 size: 14 residues. CDR3 sequence reads: CASSARQITDTQYF. The CDR3 nucleotides are TGCGCCAGCAGCGCCCGACAGATTACAGATACGCAGTATTTT.

The chain has TRBV12-3 or TRBV12-4 and TRBJ2-3; D uncertain. CDR3 length: 13 residues. V dropped 6 bases and J dropped 2 bases, with 9 bases sitting between them. This chain's CDR3 is CASSNAITDTQYF. The CDR3 region has the DNA TGTGCCAGCAGCAATGCTATCACAGATACGCAGTATTTT.